The next 23 T cell receptor beta chains were all read from a single sample in a study of Graves' ophthalmopathy and Graves' hyperthyroidism. Amplification from RNA transcripts yielded the TCR beta CDR3 regions. Second-round multiplex PCR followed a first-round RT-PCR using HTBI primers. Using its own MiXCR run on the multiplex PCR reads, TCRdb lists one record per CDR3 protein. The table shows under 350,000 distinct CDR3 sequences, with 15% to 20% occurring only once. The sequenced sample was peripheral blood. The receptors stem from an adult man with Graves' ophthalmopathy.

This clonotype was detected ten times or more. The chain has TRBV6-5 and TRBJ2-7; maybe TRBD2 (5 bases). CDR3 length: 12 residues. Germline loops: CDR1 MNHEY, CDR2 SVGAGI. V lost 7 bases, J lost 2 bases, and 9 bases lay in between. The DNA of the CDR3 is TGTGCCAGCAATACTAGACCCTACGAGCAGTACTTC. Protein sequence: CASNTRPYEQYF.

This clonotype was recorded at least ten times. The genes are TRBV12-3 or TRBV12-4 and TRBJ2-5; possibly TRBD1 or TRBD2 for D (5 bases each). The CDR3 totals 13 residues. V gave up 6 bases and J gave up 5 bases, with 13 bases separating them. CDR3: CASRTGTVETQYF. CDR3 bases: TGTGCCAGCAGGACCGGGACCGTGGAGACCCAGTACTTC.

This clonotype was detected ten times or more. CDR3 loop: CASSLMAGGPSEQYF. Here the CDR3 DNA reads TGTGCCAGCAGTTTGATGGCGGGGGGGCCTTCCGAGCAGTACTTC. The chain recombines TRBV12-3 or TRBV12-4 with TRBJ2-7; 9 bases are shared with TRBD2. The CDR3 is 15 amino acids. Unmatched junction bases numbered 9, after V lost 3 bases and J lost 6 bases.

This clonotype has ten or more counts. J is TRBJ2-6 and V is TRBV5-1; D unresolved. V was cut by 4 bases and J by 0 bases, with 8 bases left in between. The CDR3 sequence is 15 residues long. Germline V CDR1 and CDR2: SGHRS, YFSETQ. CDR3 nucleotides: TGCGCCAGCAGCCTGCAGCTCTCTGGGGCCAACGTCCTGACTTTC. Protein product: CASSLQLSGANVLTF.

This clonotype was seen ten or more times. The rearrangement joins TRBV12-3 or TRBV12-4 to TRBJ2-5; the match to TRBD2 covers 11 bases. The CDR3 spans 14 residues. The V and J ends lost 5 bases and 3 bases, in that order; junction bases with no gene match: 2. The DNA of the CDR3 is TGTGCCAGCAGTGTGACTAGCGGGAAAGAGACCCAGTACTTC. This encodes CASSVTSGKETQYF.

The chain combines TRBV29-1 with TRBJ2-2, with D hard to call. CDR3 length equals 12 residues. V shed 5 bases and J shed 1 base, with 5 bases lying between them. Germline V gene sequence: CDR1 SQVTM, CDR2 ANQGSEA. The CDR3 spells CSVLGNTGELFF. The DNA for the CDR3 is TGCAGCGTTCTCGGGAACACCGGGGAGCTGTTTTTT.

This clonotype was recorded many times. The chain carries TRBV28 and TRBJ1-2, with D possibly TRBD1 on 6 matching bases. Per germline, CDR1 MDHEN and CDR2 SYDVKM. This CDR3 has 15 residues. Trimming shortened V by 5 bases and J by 1 base, and 14 bases separated the two germline ends. The CDR3 sequence is CASSTGQTSNYGYTF. The CDR3 DNA reads as TGTGCCAGCAGTACTGGACAGACGAGTAACTATGGCTACACCTTC.

This clonotype was counted ten times or more. The chain links TRBV6-5 to TRBJ2-2; unclear D gene. The ends were cut back, 0 bases at V and 1 base at J, with 0 bases in the middle. The germline V gene encodes CDR1 MNHEY and CDR2 SVGAGI. This CDR3 is 13 amino acids long. CDR3 in amino acids: CASSYSNTGELFF. CDR3 nucleotide sequence: TGTGCCAGCAGTTACTCGAACACCGGGGAGCTGTTTTTT.

This clonotype was counted between two and nine times. The V gene is TRBV2, the J gene TRBJ2-6, with D perhaps matching TRBD1 or TRBD2 (5 bases each). The V and J ends lost 7 bases and 4 bases respectively, with 11 bases between them. CDR1 SNHLY and CDR2 FYNNEI come from the germline V gene. The CDR3 spans 14 residues. CDR3 protein: CASTSRDGANVLTF. The CDR3 DNA reads as TGTGCCAGCACGAGCCGGGACGGGGCCAACGTCCTGACTTTC.

This clonotype was observed many times. V gene TRBV10-2 combines with J gene TRBJ2-7, with 12 bases matching TRBD2. Germline CDR1 and CDR2: WSHSY and SAAADI. This CDR3 has 16 residues. J was trimmed by 4 bases and V by 4 bases; bases with no gene match: 8. Here the CDR3 reads CASSGRTSGKSYEQYF. Written as DNA, the CDR3 is TGCGCCAGCAGTGGCCGGACTAGCGGGAAATCTTACGAGCAGTACTTC.

The CDR3 is CASSLQGSGSYEQYF. The CDR3 DNA follows: TGTGCCAGCAGTCTCCAGGGATCTGGTTCCTACGAGCAGTACTTC. The rearrangement uses TRBV12-3 or TRBV12-4 and TRBJ2-7; D might be TRBD1 (5 bases). Trimming stripped 5 bases from V and 1 base from J, with 15 bases between. The CDR3 is 15 residues long.

This clonotype was counted at least ten times. This sequence joins TRBV7-8 and TRBJ1-5; TRBD1 matches at 8 bases. V shed 5 bases and J 4 bases; nucleotides not matched to a gene: 4. CDR1 is SGHVS, CDR2 FQNEAQ, per germline. The CDR3 length is 14 residues. CDR3 in amino acids: CASSVDRGNQPQHF. The DNA for the CDR3 is TGTGCCAGCAGCGTAGACAGGGGTAATCAGCCCCAGCATTTT.

This clonotype appeared many times. This chain joins TRBV6-5 and TRBJ2-7, with D perhaps matching TRBD1 or TRBD2 (5 bases each). V was cut by 4 bases and J by 5 bases, with 15 bases left in between. Germline V lookup: CDR1 MNHEY, CDR2 SVGAGI. The length of the CDR3 is 14 residues. Written as DNA, the CDR3 is TGTGCCAGCAGTTGGGGGACCGGGCGTAACGAGCAGTACTTC. Amino acids: CASSWGTGRNEQYF.

J is TRBJ2-7 and V is TRBV7-2, with D unclear. The V end lost 8 bases, the J end lost 9 bases, and 14 bases lay between the germline ends. Germline V gene data show CDR1 as SGHTA and CDR2 as FQGNSA. This CDR3 is built from 11 residues. The CDR3 sequence is CASGQLSGQYF. CDR3 bases: TGTGCCAGCGGCCAGCTCTCCGGGCAGTACTTC.

About this clonotype: Just one base apart from a much larger clone, this may be a read error. V and J are TRBV6-2 or TRBV6-3 and TRBJ1-1; 7 bases align to TRBD1. The CDR3 loop spans 13 amino acids. Per the germline V gene, CDR1 is MNHEY and CDR2 is SVGEGT. CDR3 bases: TGTGTCAGCAGACGACAGGGTGTCTCTGAAGCTTTCTTT. This encodes CVSRRQGVSEAFF.

This clonotype was observed many times. The chain joins TRBV4-1 to TRBJ2-2; 7 positions match TRBD2. CDR3 size: 15 residues. Germline V lookup: CDR1 MGHRA, CDR2 YSYEKL. The junction had 8 bases not matched to a gene; V was cut back by 4 bases and J by 6 bases. CDR3 coding DNA: TGCGCCAGCAGCCTCAGCGGGATGGGACCCGGGGAGCTGTTTTTT. This translates into CASSLSGMGPGELFF.

This clonotype was counted ten times or more. The rearrangement uses TRBV4-1 and TRBJ2-5, with D possibly TRBD1 on 6 matching bases. Germline V gene data show CDR1 as MGHRA and CDR2 as YSYEKL. Trimming took off 2 bases at V and 2 bases at J, with 15 bases between the two ends. This CDR3 region has 16 residues. DNA of the CDR3: TGCGCCAGCAGCCAAATAGGGGGTCGGGGTCAAGAGACCCAGTACTTC. It yields the protein CASSQIGGRGQETQYF.

There are many counts of this clonotype. The chain uses TRBV29-1 and TRBJ1-1; no reliable D call. Germline CDR1 reads SQVTM; CDR2 reads ANQGSEA. V was clipped by 8 bases and J by 0 bases, with 7 bases between them. This CDR3 is built from 11 residues. The CDR3, as DNA: TGCAGCACCCGGTTGAACACTGAAGCTTTCTTT. Its translation: CSTRLNTEAFF.

This clonotype was picked up many times. This chain joins TRBV3-1 and TRBJ1-1, with D possibly TRBD1 on 5 matching bases. Germline-derived CDR1 and CDR2 are LGHDT and YNNKEL (reference sequence). This CDR3 is built from 13 residues. V shed 4 bases and J shed 10 bases, with 16 bases lying between them. CDR3 coding DNA: TGTGCCAGCAGCCCCGGACTGGGGGGAGGAGCTTTCTTT. It codes for CASSPGLGGGAFF.

This clonotype came up many times. The V gene is TRBV29-1, the J gene TRBJ2-7, with D perhaps assigned TRBD1 or TRBD2 (5 bases each). Germline assignment: CDR1 SQVTM and CDR2 ANQGSEA. Trimming removed 8 bases at V and 3 bases at J, with 14 bases between. This CDR3 comprises 12 residues. The CDR3 spells CSTKTDYYEQYF. As DNA, the CDR3 is TGCAGCACAAAGACAGACTACTACGAGCAGTACTTC.

This sequence joins TRBV11-2 and TRBJ1-5, with a tentative D call TRBD1 (5 bases). V lost 5 bases and J 0 bases, leaving 23 bases between the germline ends. CDR1 is SGHAT, CDR2 FQNNGV, per germline. CDR3 length: 19 residues. The CDR3 DNA sequence: TGTGCCAGCAGCCGGGGGTGGGGACCGCGAGCTTATAGCAATCAGCCCCAGCATTTT. It translates to CASSRGWGPRAYSNQPQHF.

In its sample, this clonotype was seen many times. The V and J genes are TRBV30 and TRBJ1-1; the D is unclear. The germline V gene has CDR1 GTSNPN and CDR2 SVGIG (reference sequence). CDR3 size: 11 residues. V lost 2 bases and J 1 base, leaving 2 bases between the germline ends. The CDR3 loop is CAWSTNTEAFF. As DNA, the CDR3 is TGTGCCTGGAGTACGAACACTGAAGCTTTCTTT.

This clonotype was seen repeatedly, ten times or more. The V gene is TRBV6-1, the J gene TRBJ1-1; a possible D gene is TRBD1 (5 bases). Germline V lookup: CDR1 MNHNS, CDR2 SASEGT. The ends were cut back, 4 bases at V and 0 bases at J, with 15 bases in the middle. This CDR3 has 16 residues. For the CDR3, the DNA is TGTGCCAGCAGTGGCCGTGAGGGGATCATGAACACTGAAGCTTTCTTT. It specifies CASSGREGIMNTEAFF.